These 20 T cell receptor beta chains were sequenced from one sample in a study of OX40 agonist ivuxolimab in advanced cancers. Here immunoSEQ multiplex PCR was the method, and the copy in TCRdb shows in-frame clones only, minus some. The repertoire holds under 55,000 clones, 82% seen once, with about 2% in the top ten. The material was CD4+ or CD8+ T cells sorted from blood, obtained in a trial of the OX40 agonist ivuxolimab. All receptors come from an adult with an advanced solid tumor such as melanoma, head and neck, liver or kidney cancer.

The genes are TRBV2 and TRBJ1-4, with D perhaps matching TRBD1 (5 bases). Germline loops: CDR1 SNHLY, CDR2 FYNNEI. V lost 7 bases and J lost 4, with 13 bases in between. CDR3 size: 14 residues. Here the CDR3 DNA reads TGTGCCAGCACGGGGCCCGGGGGTAATGAAAAACTGTTTTTT. Translated: CASTGPGGNEKLFF.

The genes are TRBV11-2 and TRBJ2-5; 10 nucleotides match TRBD1. This CDR3 is 15 amino acids long. Losses at the gene ends were 5 bases for V and 5 bases for J; bases not matched to a gene: 8. CDR1 is SGHAT and CDR2 is FQNNGV in the germline V gene. CDR3: CASSPDRGFFETQYF. The CDR3 nucleotides are TGTGCCAGCAGCCCGGACAGGGGGTTCTTCGAGACCCAGTACTTC.

This clone was observed a few times. Other DNA sequences of this sample code for an identical CDR3. The chain links TRBV7-2 to TRBJ2-5; D uncertain. This CDR3 has 11 residues. V was pared by 5 bases and J by 4 bases, with 5 bases between. Germline V gives CDR1 SGHTA, CDR2 FQGNSA. As DNA, the CDR3 is TGTGCCAGCAGCCCAAGAGAGACCCAGTACTTC. It codes for CASSPRETQYF.

Regarding this clone: The conserved phenylalanine or tryptophan normally closing the CDR3 is absent here, so this likely arose from a read error. The DNA is left out, because the CDR3 cannot be placed on it with certainty; the CDR3 is given as TCRdb lists it. CDR3: CASSKEDFRETLL. The rearrangement links TRBV21-1 to TRBJ2-7; the table gives TRBD2 as D, unverified against the DNA. TRBV21-1 corresponds to a pseudogene. The CDR3 has 13 residues if both end residues are counted.

This rearrangement joins TRBV7-9 to TRBJ2-7; 14 bases fit TRBD2. The ends lost 5 bases at V and 3 bases at J; junction bases unmatched: 6. The CDR3 has 16 residues. Germline V CDR1 and CDR2: SEHNR, FQNEAQ (reference sequence). DNA of the CDR3: TGTGCCAGCAGCGGGGGGACTAGCGGGAGTATCTACGAGCAGTACTTC. This sequence encodes CASSGGTSGSIYEQYF.

V is TRBV30 and J is TRBJ1-2, with a weak D call TRBD1 (6 bases). Germline CDR1 is GTSNPN and CDR2 is SVGIG (reference sequence). This CDR3 is built from 13 residues. The germline V and J ends were trimmed by 5 bases and 4 bases, with 14 bases remaining between them. DNA for the CDR3: TGTGCCTGGTTCGCAGGGGCGGCCTATGGCTACACCTTC. It yields the protein CAWFAGAAYGYTF.

The rearrangement links TRBV11-1 to TRBJ1-2; TRBD1 matches 7 bases. CDR1 and CDR2 (germline): SGHAT, FQDESV (reference sequence). Trimming cost V 5 bases and J 8 bases; bases outside gene matches: 14. The CDR3 is made up of 15 amino acids. The CDR3 protein is CASSPPGQRRDGYTF. The CDR3 nucleotides read TGTGCCAGCAGCCCACCGGGACAGCGGAGGGACGGCTACACCTTC. Complete variable domain (other parts from reference TRBV11-1 and TRBJ1-2): EAEVAQSPRYKITEKSQAVAFWCDPISGHATLYWYRQILGQGPELLVQFQDESVVDDSQLPKDRFSAERLKGVDSTLKIQPAELGDSAMYLCASSPPGQRRDGYTFGSGTRLTVV.

The gene calls are TRBV2 and TRBJ2-2, with a weak D call TRBD1 (6 bases). V lost 8 bases and J lost 4, with 14 bases in between. Germline V gene lookup returns CDR1 SNHLY and CDR2 FYNNEI. This CDR3 is 14 amino acids long. The CDR3 DNA follows: TGTGCCAGCGGGGCAGGGGCCATCACCGGGGAGCTGTTTTTT. Amino acid sequence: CASGAGAITGELFF.

This clone occurred a few times. The V gene is TRBV9, the J gene TRBJ2-2; TRBD2 agrees at 7 bases. This CDR3 comprises 17 residues. The V gene end was trimmed by 0 bases and the J gene end by 7 bases; junction bases not matched to a gene: 12. Germline values: CDR1 SGDLS, CDR2 YYNGEE. CDR3 sequence (DNA): TGTGCCAGCAGCGTAGTTGGGGGACTAACATCTGGCGGGGAGCTGTTTTTT. The encoded protein is CASSVVGGLTSGGELFF. The variable domain in full, with the rest retrieved from reference TRBV9 and TRBJ2-2, is DSGVTQTPKHLITATGQRVTLRCSPRSGDLSVYWYQQSLDQGLQFLIQYYNGEERAKGNILERFSAQQFPDLHSELNLSSLELGDSALYFCASSVVGGLTSGGELFFGEGSRLTVL.

The chain couples TRBV28 to TRBJ2-7; a weak D match, TRBD1 (7 bases). Germline loops: CDR1 MDHEN, CDR2 SYDVKM. The CDR3 is 15 amino acids. V lost 8 bases and J 3 bases, leaving 20 bases between the germline ends. The CDR3 sequence: CASFDRTQGGYEQYF. The CDR3, as DNA: TGTGCCAGCTTTGACAGGACCCAGGGGGGCTACGAGCAGTACTTC.

A single count supports this clone. V and J are TRBV2 and TRBJ1-5; D might be TRBD1 (5 bases). V was clipped by 10 bases and J by 0 bases, with 10 bases between them. The CDR3 is 13 residues long. From germline, CDR1 is SNHLY and CDR2 FYNNEI. CDR3 sequence reads: CATTGYSNQPQHF. Written as DNA, the CDR3 is TGTGCCACCACAGGTTATAGCAATCAGCCCCAGCATTTT. Full variable domain (missing parts from reference TRBV2 and TRBJ1-5): EPEVTQTPSHQVTQMGQEVILRCVPISNHLYFYWYRQILGQKVEFLVSFYNNEISEKSEIFDDQFSVERPDGSNFTLKIRSTKLEDSAMYFCATTGYSNQPQHFGDGTRLSIL.

The rearrangement uses TRBV28 and TRBJ1-2; TRBD1 is a possible D gene (6 bases). V dropped 7 bases and J dropped 4 bases, with 16 bases sitting between them. The CDR3 covers 14 residues. From germline, CDR1 is MDHEN and CDR2 SYDVKM. Written as DNA, the CDR3 is TGTGCCAGCAACCAACAGGGTTCCTCCTATGGCTACACCTTC. Translating it yields CASNQQGSSYGYTF.

The rearrangement joins TRBV18 to TRBJ1-4; TRBD1 is a possible D gene (5 bases). The V gene's germline CDR1 is KGHSH and CDR2 LQKENI. V lost 2 bases and J 5 bases, leaving 9 bases between the germline ends. This CDR3 contains 14 residues. The CDR3 sequence: CASSPGTVNEKLFF. The CDR3 DNA reads as TGTGCCAGCTCACCAGGGACGGTGAATGAAAAACTGTTTTTT.

J is TRBJ2-5 and V is TRBV4-2; tentative D call: TRBD1 (5 bases). This CDR3 spans 12 amino acids. The V gene lost 0 bases and the J gene lost 9 bases, with 8 bases spanning the gap. Germline values: CDR1 LGHNA, CDR2 YNFKEQ. CDR3 sequence reads: CASSQEGRAQYF. CDR3 bases: TGTGCCAGCAGCCAAGAAGGCAGGGCCCAGTACTTC.

This chain connects TRBV29-1 to TRBJ2-1; D not certain. This CDR3 is built from 10 residues. V was trimmed by 7 bases and J by 7 bases, leaving 8 bases between them. CDR1 is SQVTM and CDR2 is ANQGSEA in the germline V gene. CDR3 loop: CSGGGNEQFF. The DNA of the CDR3 is TGCAGCGGCGGTGGGAATGAGCAGTTCTTC.

This rearrangement joins TRBV6-1 to TRBJ2-3; TRBD2 is a possible D gene (5 bases). Trimming left V 1 base short and J 4 bases short, with 12 bases between. The length of the CDR3 is 15 residues. Per germline, CDR1 MNHNS and CDR2 SASEGT. CDR3 sequence: CASSEGASPADTQYF. DNA for the CDR3: TGTGCCAGCAGTGAAGGAGCTAGCCCCGCAGATACGCAGTATTTT.

The chain couples TRBV27 to TRBJ2-7, with TRBD2 matching over 7 bases. CDR1 and CDR2 from the germline V gene are MNHEY and SMNVEV (reference sequence). The CDR3 is made up of 12 amino acids. V trimming: 6 bases; J trimming: 3 bases; junction bases outside the gene matches: 2. The CDR3 loop reads CASRASGYEQYF. CDR3 nucleotide sequence: TGTGCCAGCAGGGCTAGCGGCTACGAGCAGTACTTC.

The V call is TRBV2, the J call TRBJ2-1; 12 positions match TRBD2. CDR1 is SNHLY, CDR2 FYNNEI, per germline. V shed 7 bases, J shed 4 bases, and the junction held 14 bases outside the gene matches. The CDR3 loop spans 18 amino acids. CDR3 in amino acids: CASKKWPPTSGSYNEQFF. In DNA, the CDR3 is TGTGCCAGCAAGAAATGGCCTCCGACTAGCGGGAGTTACAATGAGCAGTTCTTC.

This sequence joins TRBV5-4 and TRBJ1-3; D unresolved. With 3 bases removed from V and 3 bases from J, the gap between germline ends came to 10 bases. Germline lookup yields CDR1 SGHNT and CDR2 YYREEE (reference sequence). The CDR3 covers 14 residues. CDR3 sequence: CASSSPTHGNTIYF. For the CDR3, the DNA is TGTGCCAGCAGCTCGCCCACACATGGAAACACCATATATTTT.

As to this clone: Additional DNA sequences in this sample encode the identical CDR3. This chain uses TRBV7-8 with TRBJ2-5, with unresolved D. In germline, CDR1 is SGHVS, CDR2 FQNEAQ. The CDR3 is 13 amino acids. Trimming took 1 base from V and 3 from J, leaving 6 bases between them. This CDR3 is CASSLGHKETQYF. CDR3 sequence (DNA): TGTGCCAGCAGCTTAGGACATAAAGAGACCCAGTACTTC.